This is a list of T cell receptor beta chains from one sample in a study of beta chain features in type 1 diabetes. The table came from immunoSEQ multiplex PCR; TCRdb's copy has only in-frame clones and leaves some out. The sample lists about 160,000 clones, 8% to 9.5% occurring once. The sequenced sample consisted of central memory CD4+ T cells from blood. These receptors all come from a woman between 18 and 30 years old with type 1 diabetes. CDR3s include the opening cysteine and the closing phenylalanine or tryptophan. A D gene is named only where the DNA matches it firmly. The size entry is marked missing in some rows and otherwise reads once, few, many or a size class.

D	J	size	V	DNA	CDR3
-	TRBJ2-1	-	TRBV5-1	TGCGCCAGCAGCTTATCACGGGAAGGTGAGCAGTTCTTC	CASSLSREGEQFF
-	TRBJ2-5	few	TRBV7-7	TGTGCCAGCAGCTTAGGCCCCGCTAGCGCACAAGAGACCCAGTACTTC	CASSLGPASAQETQYF
-	TRBJ1-5	-	TRBV27	TGTGCCAGCAGGCCCGGGGTGGGGTCAAATCAGCCCCAGCATTTT	CASRPGVGSNQPQHF
-	TRBJ2-7	-	TRBV18	TGTGCCAGCTCACCAGGACAATCCTACGAGCAGTACTTC	CASSPGQSYEQYF
-	TRBJ1-4	-	TRBV7-2	TGTGCCAGCAGCCCGCAGGGCGCAACTAATGAAAAACTGTTTTTT	CASSPQGATNEKLFF
-	TRBJ1-2	few	TRBV11-2	TGTGCCAGCAGCTTAACCGAGCTTAACTATGGCTACACCTTC	CASSLTELNYGYTF
TRBD1	TRBJ2-3	few	TRBV6-6	TGTGCCAGCAGTCTGGGACAGTCCACAGATACGCAGTATTTT	CASSLGQSTDTQYF
-	TRBJ1-1	few	TRBV7-2	TGTGCCAGCAGCTTATTATTGGAGTCGAACACTGAAGCTTTCTTT	CASSLLLESNTEAFF
-	TRBJ1-5	few	TRBV6-5	TGTGCCAGCAGTTACTCGGGGCAGGGTAGCCAGCCCCAGCATTTT	CASSYSGQGSQPQHF
TRBD2	TRBJ2-7	-	TRBV7-2	TGTGCCAGCAGCGTCCATAGCGGGGGGCCCTCCTACGAGCAGTACTTC	CASSVHSGGPSYEQYF
TRBD2	TRBJ2-2	-	TRBV4-3	TGCGCCAGCAGCCAACTAGCGGGAGCAACCGGGGAGCTGTTTTTT	CASSQLAGATGELFF
-	TRBJ1-4	few	TRBV19	TGTGCCAGTAGGGAGGGCGACGCCAATGAAAAACTGTTTTTT	CASREGDANEKLFF
TRBD1	TRBJ1-4	few	TRBV27	TGTGCCAGTAGAAGGGCACGGGACAGGGACCCAGAAAAACTGTTTTTT	CASRRARDRDPEKLFF
-	TRBJ1-1	few	TRBV5-1	TGCGCCAGCAGCTCGGACATTTACACTGAAGCTTTCTTT	CASSSDIYTEAFF
-	TRBJ2-1	-	TRBV6-5	TGTGCCAGCAGTTACTGGGGAGGTGAGCAGTTCTTC	CASSYWGGEQFF
-	TRBJ1-3	-	TRBV5-1	TGCGCCAGCAGTGCGGGGAACTCTGGAAACACCATATATTTT	CASSAGNSGNTIYF
-	TRBJ2-7	-	TRBV18	TGTGCCAGCTCACCAAACGGTTTCTCCTACGAGCAGTACTTC	CASSPNGFSYEQYF
TRBD1	TRBJ2-7	few	TRBV4-3	TGCGCCAGCAGCGCACTCGGGGACAGGGTCTACGAGCAGTACTTC	CASSALGDRVYEQYF
-	TRBJ2-7	-	TRBV14	TGTGCCAGCAGCCAGAATATGGGAGGCGGTTACGAGCAGTACTTC	CASSQNMGGGYEQYF
TRBD1	TRBJ2-7	few	TRBV5-1	TGCGCCAGCAGCCTAGCAGGGGGTAGGGGCGAGCAGTACTTC	CASSLAGGRGEQYF
TRBD2	TRBJ2-1	few	TRBV4-1	TGCGCCAGCAGCCAAAAGACCGGGACTAGCAACTACAATGAGCAGTTCTTC	CASSQKTGTSNYNEQFF
-	TRBJ1-4	-	TRBV7-9	TGTGCCAGCAGCTTACAGGGGTCAGCTGAAAAACTGTTTTTT	CASSLQGSAEKLFF
-	TRBJ1-1	few	TRBV7-2	TGTGCCAGCCATTTTCAGGGTATGAACACTGAAGCTTTCTTT	CASHFQGMNTEAFF
TRBD1	TRBJ2-3	-	TRBV6-1	TGTGCCACCTCGGGACAGCTTGGGGCGGATACGCAGTATTTT	CATSGQLGADTQYF
TRBD1	TRBJ1-1	few	TRBV7-2	TGTGCCAGCAGCATTCTGACAGGGTTTAACACTGAAGCTTTCTTT	CASSILTGFNTEAFF
TRBD2	TRBJ2-7	-	TRBV11-2	TGTGCCAGCGGGTTAGCGGGATACGAGCAGTACTTC	CASGLAGYEQYF
-	TRBJ2-1	-	TRBV5-4	TGTGCCAGCAGCGTGGGGGGCGGCGGCTCCTACAATGAGCAGTTCTTC	CASSVGGGGSYNEQFF
TRBD1	TRBJ1-1	few	TRBV6-4	TGTGCCAGCAGTTACTCTCCATCGACAGGGAGGACTGAAGCTTTCTTT	CASSYSPSTGRTEAFF
-	TRBJ1-2	-	TRBV6-5	TGTGCCAGCAACGCCAGGGGAAACGGTGGCTACACCTTC	CASNARGNGGYTF
TRBD2	TRBJ2-3	few	TRBV7-2	TGTGCCAGCAGCAGGGCAGGACTAGCGGGAGGAACGACGCAGTATTTT	CASSRAGLAGGTTQYF
TRBD1	TRBJ2-1	-	TRBV4-3	TGCGCCAGCAGCCAAGATCTTAAGGGACAGCCAACTAAGCAGTTCTTC	CASSQDLKGQPTKQFF
TRBD1	TRBJ2-2	many	TRBV15	TGTGCCACCAGCAGAGGCGGACAGGGCGGGGAGCTGTTTTTT	CATSRGGQGGELFF
-	TRBJ2-5	few	TRBV7-9	TGTGCCAGTTACGGGGGAAGGACCCAGTACTTC	CASYGGRTQYF
-	TRBJ2-5	-	TRBV7-2	TGTGCCAGCAGCAGTAGCGGAACTGGGGAAGAGACCCAGTACTTC	CASSSSGTGEETQYF
TRBD2	TRBJ2-2	-	TRBV6-5	TGTGCCAGCAGTTCATCTAGCGGGAGACTTACCGGGGAGCTGTTTTTT	CASSSSSGRLTGELFF
-	TRBJ2-2	few	TRBV7-3	TGTGCCAGCAGCTTATTCGTGGGACTTGGCAGCGGGGAGCTGTTTTTT	CASSLFVGLGSGELFF
TRBD2	TRBJ2-7	-	TRBV7-2	TGTGCCAGCAGCTCGAGAGCGGGAGATTACCACGAGCAGTACTTC	CASSSRAGDYHEQYF
-	TRBJ2-7	-	TRBV25-1	TGTGCCAGCAGTGATTCGAGGCTGATCTCATACGAGCAGTACTTC	CASSDSRLISYEQYF
TRBD1	TRBJ2-5	few	TRBV4-3	TGCGCCAGCAGCCAAGGTGGGACAGCGATCCAAGAGACCCAGTACTTC	CASSQGGTAIQETQYF
-	TRBJ2-5	once	TRBV11-2	TGTGCCAGCAGCTTAGAGTATGGGGCAGGACAAGAGACCCAGTACTTC	CASSLEYGAGQETQYF
-	TRBJ2-3	-	TRBV11-2	TGTGCCAGCAGCTTAATTTGGGGGGTCGCAGATACGCAGTATTTT	CASSLIWGVADTQYF
TRBD2	TRBJ2-5	-	TRBV9	TGTGCCAGCAGCGTAGGGGCGCGCAGCGGGGGAGGGGAGACCCAGTACTTC	CASSVGARSGGGETQYF
-	TRBJ1-4	few	TRBV29-1	TGCAGCGTTGGCCGGGACAATAATGAAAAACTGTTTTTT	CSVGRDNNEKLFF
-	TRBJ1-1	few	TRBV4-3	TGCGCCAGCAGCCCAACTTCAGGGAGGTCTGAAGCTTTCTTT	CASSPTSGRSEAFF
-	TRBJ2-6	few	TRBV7-9	TGTGCCAGCAGCGTAACAGGGTCTGGGGCCAACGTCCTGACTTTC	CASSVTGSGANVLTF
TRBD1	TRBJ2-5	few	TRBV7-2	TGTGCCAGCAGCCGACAGGGACATACGGAAGAGACCCAGTACTTC	CASSRQGHTEETQYF
-	TRBJ1-1	-	TRBV7-2	TGTGCCAGCAGCGGCAGGGTTGAAGCTTTCTTT	CASSGRVEAFF
TRBD1	TRBJ1-1	-	TRBV10-3	TGTGCCATCAGAGGACAGGGTGGGGCTGAAGCTTTCTTT	CAIRGQGGAEAFF
-	TRBJ1-2	few	TRBV13	TGTGCCAGCAGCTTCCCTCCTTACTATGGCTACACCTTC	CASSFPPYYGYTF
-	TRBJ1-1	few	TRBV5-4	TGTGCCAGCAGCTTGGCCTCGAACAGGCTTACTGAAGCTTTCTTT	CASSLASNRLTEAFF